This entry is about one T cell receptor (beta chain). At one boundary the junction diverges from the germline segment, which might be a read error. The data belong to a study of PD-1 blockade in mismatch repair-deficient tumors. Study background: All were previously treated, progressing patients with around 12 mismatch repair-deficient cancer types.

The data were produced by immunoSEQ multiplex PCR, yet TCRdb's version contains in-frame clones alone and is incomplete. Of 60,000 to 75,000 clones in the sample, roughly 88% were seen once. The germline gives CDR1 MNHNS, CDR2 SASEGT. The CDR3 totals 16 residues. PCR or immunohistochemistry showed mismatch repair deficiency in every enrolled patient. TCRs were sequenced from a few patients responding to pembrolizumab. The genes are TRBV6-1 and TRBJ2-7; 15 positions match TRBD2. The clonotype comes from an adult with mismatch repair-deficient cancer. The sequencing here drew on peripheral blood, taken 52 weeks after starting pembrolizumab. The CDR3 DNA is TGTGCCAGCAGCGAAGGGACTAGCGGGAGGCTCTACGAGCAGTACTTC. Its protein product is CASSEGTSGRLYEQYF.